Below are 10 T cell receptor beta chains sequenced from a single sample in a study of shared clonotypes between healthy human individuals. The assay was immunoSEQ multiplex PCR, and TCRdb's table has in-frame clones only and misses some. The table shows about 470,000 clones, with 70% to 80% occurring only once. Sequenced: PBMCs. Receptors were obtained from a woman aged 40 to 50 in good health. Some clones in this sample may be carry-over from other donors' samples.

The rearrangement joins TRBV29-1 to TRBJ1-4, with 9 positions matching TRBD1. V dropped 7 bases and J dropped 3; count of bases not matched to a gene: 12. The length of the CDR3 is 16 residues. Germline assignment: CDR1 SQVTM and CDR2 ANQGSEA. CDR3 amino acids: CSAGTGFSTSNEKLFF. CDR3 DNA sequence: TGCAGCGCCGGGACAGGGTTCTCCACGTCTAATGAAAAACTGTTTTTT.

The chain links TRBV4-1 to TRBJ1-2, with 9 bases that match TRBD1. After removal of 4 bases from V and 5 bases from J, the junction contained 14 bases not matched to a gene. This CDR3 comprises 17 residues. Germline values: CDR1 MGHRA, CDR2 YSYEKL. CDR3 region: CASSLSPGTGSAYGYTF. The CDR3 bases are TGCGCCAGCAGCCTTTCTCCCGGGACAGGGTCAGCTTATGGCTACACCTTC.

Comments on this clone: This sample includes further DNA sequences coding for the same CDR3. This chain's CDR3 is CASSLGQGHTGELFF. Here the CDR3 DNA reads TGTGCCAGCAGCTTAGGCCAGGGTCACACCGGGGAGCTGTTTTTT. The V call is TRBV11-3, the J call TRBJ2-2; possibly TRBD1 for D (5 bases). Trimming took off 1 base at V and 3 bases at J, with 9 bases between the two ends. CDR1 SGHNT and CDR2 YENEEA come from the germline V gene. The CDR3 sequence is 15 residues long. The full variable domain, in which reference TRBV11-3 and TRBJ2-2 provide the parts outside the CDR3, is EAGVVQSPRYKIIEKKQPVAFWCNPISGHNTLYWYLQNLGQGPELLIRYENEEAVDDSQLPKDRFSAERLKGVDSTLKIQPAELGDSAVYLCASSLGQGHTGELFFGEGSRLTVL.

The chain couples TRBV5-1 to TRBJ2-7; perhaps D is TRBD1 or TRBD2 (7 bases each). The germline gives CDR1 SGHRS, CDR2 YFSETQ. CDR3 length: 15 amino acids. V lost 7 bases and J 5 bases, leaving 22 bases between the germline ends. The chain's CDR3 is CASRPGPGGGDEQYF. The CDR3 region has the DNA TGCGCCAGCCGACCCGGACCAGGGGGGGGCGACGAGCAGTACTTC.

The chain is built from TRBV5-4 and TRBJ2-3; TRBD1 aligns across 8 bases. Losses at the gene ends were 0 bases for V and 1 base for J; bases not matched to a gene: 4. In germline, CDR1 is SGHNT, CDR2 YYREEE (reference sequence). The CDR3 runs 16 residues. CDR3 in DNA: TGTGCCAGCAGCTTGGGACAGGGGTGGGGCACAGATACGCAGTATTTT. This encodes CASSLGQGWGTDTQYF.

The chain carries TRBV7-2 and TRBJ1-1; D uncertain. The CDR3 contains 15 residues. Germline V CDR1 and CDR2: SGHTA, FQGNSA. The V gene lost 1 base and the J gene lost 1 base, with 10 bases spanning the gap. The CDR3 reads CASSLVWSTNTEAFF. The DNA for the CDR3 is TGTGCCAGCAGCTTAGTCTGGTCCACGAACACTGAAGCTTTCTTT.

The chain employs TRBV13 and TRBJ2-7; D is possibly TRBD1 (6 bases). This CDR3 contains 14 residues. Germline V lookup: CDR1 PRHDT, CDR2 FYEKMQ (reference sequence). The germline V and J ends were trimmed by 4 bases and 2 bases, with 12 bases remaining between them. The DNA of the CDR3 is TGTGCCAGCAGCTGGGGGCCGGTAACCTACGAGCAGTACTTC. It yields the protein CASSWGPVTYEQYF.

V and J are TRBV28 and TRBJ2-1, with 12 bases identical to TRBD2. The germline gives CDR1 MDHEN, CDR2 SYDVKM. The CDR3 contains 16 residues. Trimming took 6 bases from V and 6 from J; bases not matched to a gene: 9. The CDR3 loop reads CASSPTGLAGFNEQFF. The CDR3 region has the DNA TGTGCCAGCAGCCCCACGGGACTAGCGGGTTTCAATGAGCAGTTCTTC.

This clone has a single count. The chain links TRBV28 to TRBJ2-6; D is undetermined. The V gene's germline CDR1 is MDHEN and CDR2 SYDVKM. V lost 8 bases and J lost 0, with 5 bases in between. The CDR3 covers 13 residues. The CDR3 region has the DNA TGTGCCAGCGCCCGCTCTGGGGCCAACGTCCTGACTTTC. Protein sequence: CASARSGANVLTF.

The sample holds a few counts of this clone. This chain joins TRBV25-1 and TRBJ2-1; tentative D call: TRBD2 (6 bases). The CDR3 is made up of 17 amino acids. The germline V and J ends were trimmed by 4 bases and 5 bases, with 21 bases remaining between them. Per germline, CDR1 MGHDK and CDR2 SYGVNS. The CDR3 reads CASSALEGRVGNNEQFF. The CDR3 bases are TGTGCCAGCAGTGCCCTGGAGGGCAGGGTGGGGAACAATGAGCAGTTCTTC.